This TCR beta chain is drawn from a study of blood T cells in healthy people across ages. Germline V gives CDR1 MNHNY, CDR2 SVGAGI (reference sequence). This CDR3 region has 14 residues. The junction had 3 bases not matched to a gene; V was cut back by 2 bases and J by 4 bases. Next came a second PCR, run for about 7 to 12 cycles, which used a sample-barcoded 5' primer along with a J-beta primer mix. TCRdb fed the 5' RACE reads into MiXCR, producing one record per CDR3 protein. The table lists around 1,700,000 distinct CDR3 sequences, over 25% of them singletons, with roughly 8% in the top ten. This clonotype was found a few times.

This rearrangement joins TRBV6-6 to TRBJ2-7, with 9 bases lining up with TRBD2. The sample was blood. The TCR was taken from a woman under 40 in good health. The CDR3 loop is CASSYGREGYEQYF. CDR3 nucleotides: TGTGCCAGCAGTTACGGGCGGGAGGGGTACGAGCAGTACTTC.